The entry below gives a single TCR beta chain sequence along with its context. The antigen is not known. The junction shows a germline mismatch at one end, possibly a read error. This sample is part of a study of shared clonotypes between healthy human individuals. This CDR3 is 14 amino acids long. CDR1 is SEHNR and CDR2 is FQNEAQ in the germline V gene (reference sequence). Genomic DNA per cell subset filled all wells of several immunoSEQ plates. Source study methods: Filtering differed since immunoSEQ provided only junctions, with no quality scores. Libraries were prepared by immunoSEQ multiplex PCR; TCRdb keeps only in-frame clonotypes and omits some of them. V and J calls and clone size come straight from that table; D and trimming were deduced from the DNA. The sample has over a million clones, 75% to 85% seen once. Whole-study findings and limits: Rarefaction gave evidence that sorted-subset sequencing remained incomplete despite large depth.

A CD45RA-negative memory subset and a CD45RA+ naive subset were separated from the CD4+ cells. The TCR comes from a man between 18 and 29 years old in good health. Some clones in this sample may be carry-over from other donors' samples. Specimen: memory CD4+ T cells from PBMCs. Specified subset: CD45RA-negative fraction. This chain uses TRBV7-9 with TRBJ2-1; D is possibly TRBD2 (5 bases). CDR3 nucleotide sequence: TGTGCCAGCAGCATAGCGTCCTCCTACAATGAGCAGTTCTTC. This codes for CASSIASSYNEQFF.